A single sample is the source of the 32 T cell receptor beta chains below, sequenced in a study of T cells in Graves' hyperthyroidism and ophthalmopathy. TCR beta CDR3 sequences were amplified from RNA transcripts. The TCR CDR3 first-round RT-PCR relied on the HTBI primer set. In TCRdb, the multiplex PCR reads were re-called with MiXCR into one record per CDR3 protein. The sample comprises about 380,000 distinct CDR3 sequences, approximately 17% of which are singletons, and 40% rests with the top ten. Material: blood. Every receptor here comes from a man aged 18 to 29 with Graves' ophthalmopathy.

This clonotype was recorded only once. The V call is TRBV20-1, the J call TRBJ2-1; TRBD1 aligns across 10 bases. CDR1 is DFQATT, CDR2 SNEGSKA, per germline (reference sequence). The ends lost 7 bases at V and 10 bases at J; junction bases unmatched: 4. This CDR3 has 11 residues. The CDR3 sequence is CSVGTGDEQFF. CDR3 coding DNA: TGCAGTGTCGGGACAGGGGACGAGCAGTTCTTC.

The table lists this clonotype with many counts. This chain connects TRBV2 to TRBJ2-2, with D possibly being TRBD2 (6 bases). Trimming cost V 3 bases and J 7 bases, with 9 bases left between them. The CDR3 totals 13 residues. The germline V gene has CDR1 SNHLY and CDR2 FYNNEI. The CDR3 DNA sequence: TGTGCCAGCAGTGATATGGGAGGCGGGGAGCTGTTTTTT. The encoded protein is CASSDMGGGELFF.

This clonotype was observed a handful of times. The rearrangement links TRBV7-8 to TRBJ2-7; TRBD2 might be the D (5 bases). The CDR3 extends over 14 amino acids. The V and J ends lost 6 bases and 2 bases respectively, with 14 bases between them. Germline assignment: CDR1 SGHVS and CDR2 FQNEAQ. The CDR3 coding sequence is TGTGCCAGCAGGTTCTCGGACGGGACCTACGAGCAGTACTTC. Encoded protein: CASRFSDGTYEQYF.

A note on this clonotype: Being one base from a much bigger clone, this may be a read error. This CDR3 is missing its conserved last phenylalanine or tryptophan, likely due to a read error. The gene calls are TRBV3-1 and TRBJ2-2, with D possibly being TRBD2 (5 bases). Germline CDR1 LGHDT, CDR2 YNNKEL (reference sequence). There are 14 residues in the CDR3. V was shortened by 2 bases and J by 7 bases, with 11 bases between the two germline ends. The CDR3 bases are TGTGCCAGCAGCCAAATAGGACTCGACGGGGAGCTGTTTCTT. Translation gives CASSQIGLDGELFL.

About this clonotype: One end of the junction does not line up with germline, which may come from a read error. The V and J genes are TRBV2 and TRBJ2-5, with D perhaps TRBD2 (5 bases). Looked up from germline, CDR1 is SNHLY and CDR2 is FYNNEI. The CDR3 runs 17 residues. CDR3 sequence reads: CASSQAGASKKGETQCF. CDR3 DNA: TGTGCCAGCAGCCAGGCCGGAGCTAGCAAGAAGGGAGAGACCCAGTGCTTC.

This clonotype was counted many times. The CDR3 protein is CASIPSLNSPLHF. CDR3 coding DNA: TGTGCCAGCATTCCTTCCCTAAATTCACCCCTCCACTTT. The V call is TRBV7-2, the J call TRBJ1-6; D is unclear. The germline V gene encodes CDR1 SGHTA and CDR2 FQGNSA. The CDR3 loop spans 13 amino acids. V shed 7 bases and J shed 7 bases, with 11 bases lying between them.

This clonotype was seen at least ten times. The chain carries TRBV5-1 and TRBJ1-2; D remains ambiguous. CDR1 is SGHRS and CDR2 is YFSETQ in the germline V gene. V dropped 2 bases and J dropped 8 bases, with 13 bases sitting between them. The length of the CDR3 is 13 residues. The CDR3 DNA follows: TGCGCCAGCAGCTTTTCCGGGAAGGAGGGCTACACCTTC. Translating gives CASSFSGKEGYTF.

This clonotype was seen many times. This chain links TRBV2 with TRBJ1-5; 10 bases fit TRBD1. The CDR3 has 16 amino acids. Trimming cost V 3 bases and J 3 bases; bases outside gene matches: 5. Germline values: CDR1 SNHLY, CDR2 FYNNEI. The CDR3 DNA is TGTGCCAGCAGTGAGCAGGGGACAGGGGCCAATCAGCCCCAGCATTTT. Translation gives CASSEQGTGANQPQHF.

This clonotype came up many times. This chain links TRBV12-3 or TRBV12-4 with TRBJ1-1, with 9 bases aligning to TRBD1. V was clipped by 5 bases and J by 11 bases; unmatched bases: 12. This CDR3 has 14 residues. For the CDR3, the DNA is TGTGCCAGCAGTCCATTCACAGGGGGCGGCCAGGCTTTCTTT. This sequence encodes CASSPFTGGGQAFF.

The table lists this clonotype with many counts. The chain employs TRBV6-2 or TRBV6-3 and TRBJ2-7; D remains unclear. This CDR3 is built from 12 residues. Germline-derived CDR1 and CDR2 are MNHEY and SVGEGT. V dropped 5 bases and J dropped 4 bases, with 9 bases sitting between them. The chain's CDR3 is CASSRPVYEQYF. As DNA, the CDR3 is TGTGCCAGCAGTCGACCCGTATACGAGCAGTACTTC.

This clonotype was recorded a few times. The chain combines TRBV6-1 with TRBJ1-2; TRBD1 aligns across 7 bases. The CDR3 is made up of 14 amino acids. CDR1 is MNHNS, CDR2 SASEGT, per germline. With 0 bases clipped from V and 9 bases from J, the junction kept 7 bases outside the gene matches. The CDR3 bases are TGTGCCAGCAGTGAAGCCAGGGGGACAGAAAGCTACACCTTC. This translates into CASSEARGTESYTF.

This clonotype was seen a handful of times. V usage is TRBV28 and J usage is TRBJ2-7; a possible D gene is TRBD1 (5 bases). Trimming removed 5 bases from V and 3 bases from J, with 11 bases in between. CDR3 length: 13 residues. The V gene's germline CDR1 is MDHEN and CDR2 SYDVKM. The CDR3 here is CASSSGHIYEQYF. CDR3 coding DNA: TGTGCCAGCAGTAGTGGACATATCTACGAGCAGTACTTC.

This rearrangement joins TRBV19 to TRBJ1-4; 8 bases match TRBD1. Germline CDR1 LNHDA, CDR2 SQIVND (reference sequence). With V trimmed by 7 bases and J by 8 bases, 12 bases remained unmatched. The CDR3 is made up of 15 amino acids. As DNA, the CDR3 is TGTGCCAGTACCCAGGGGGCAGGGGGGTACGAAAAACTGTTTTTT. It translates to CASTQGAGGYEKLFF.

This clonotype has a single count. A clone one base away is much larger, so this may be a read error. The chain carries TRBV11-2 and TRBJ2-7; the D is unclear. CDR1 and CDR2 (germline): SGHAT, FQNNGV. V dropped 4 bases and J dropped 0 bases, with 13 bases sitting between them. The CDR3 is 15 amino acids. CDR3: CASSYLRILSYEQYF. DNA for the CDR3: TGTGCCAGCAGCTACCTCCGAATACTCTCCTACGAGCAGTACTTC.

This clonotype was found a few times. The chain is built from TRBV25-1 and TRBJ1-1; D remains unclear. The germline gives CDR1 MGHDK, CDR2 SYGVNS. The CDR3 covers 14 residues. V dropped 6 bases and J dropped 0 bases, with 11 bases sitting between them. The chain's CDR3 is CASRPNGLNTEAFF. The DNA for the CDR3 is TGTGCCAGCAGGCCGAACGGGCTGAACACTGAAGCTTTCTTT.

This clonotype was seen many times. The rearrangement uses TRBV6-1 and TRBJ2-5, with 8 bases aligning to TRBD2. CDR3 size: 14 residues. The germline CDR1 and CDR2 sequences are MNHNS and SASEGT. V lost 2 bases and J lost 5; bases outside the gene matches: 4. CDR3 protein: CASSERSSGETQYF. CDR3 in DNA: TGTGCCAGCAGTGAACGCTCTAGCGGGGAGACCCAGTACTTC.

This clonotype was picked up many times. J is TRBJ2-7 and V is TRBV28; 8 nucleotides line up with TRBD1. The junction had 4 bases not matched to a gene; V was cut back by 6 bases and J by 3 bases. The germline V gene encodes CDR1 MDHEN and CDR2 SYDVKM. The CDR3 consists of 13 residues. In DNA, the CDR3 is TGTGCCAGCAGGGACACAGGGGGCTACGAGCAGTACTTC. Its protein is CASRDTGGYEQYF. Variable domain in full (rest from reference TRBV28 and TRBJ2-7): DVKVTQSSRYLVKRTGEKVFLECVQDMDHENMFWYRQDPGLGLRLIYFSYDVKMKEKGDIPEGYSVSREKKERFSLILESASTNQTSMYLCASRDTGGYEQYFGPGTRLTVT.

The chain recombines TRBV12-3 or TRBV12-4 with TRBJ1-2, with 8 bases that match TRBD1. The CDR3 is 15 amino acids. With 2 bases clipped from V and 3 bases from J, the junction kept 5 bases outside the gene matches. CDR3 loop: CASSLRATGDYGYTF. The CDR3 coding sequence is TGTGCCAGCAGTTTAAGGGCGACAGGGGACTATGGCTACACCTTC.

The chain has TRBV5-4 and TRBJ1-2; tentative D call: TRBD1 (5 bases). The V gene lost 4 bases and the J gene lost 4 bases, with 17 bases spanning the gap. Germline lookup yields CDR1 SGHNT and CDR2 YYREEE (reference sequence). The CDR3 has 15 residues. CDR3 sequence reads: CASSGAGSTVYGYTF. CDR3 DNA: TGTGCCAGCAGCGGGGCAGGTAGCACCGTCTATGGCTACACCTTC.

This clonotype occurred a few times. The CDR3 DNA reads TGTGCCACCAGTATCTCCGGGCCCGCCCAGCAGTTCTTC. It yields the protein CATSISGPAQQFF. The chain joins TRBV15 to TRBJ2-1; D is unresolved. With 6 bases removed from V and 11 bases from J, the gap between germline ends came to 17 bases. Germline assignment: CDR1 LNHNV and CDR2 YYDKDF (reference sequence). The CDR3 has 13 residues.

This clonotype was observed a handful of times. This chain joins TRBV4-1 and TRBJ2-7, with 9 bases identical to TRBD1. The germline V gene encodes CDR1 MGHRA and CDR2 YSYEKL. Germline trimming cut 4 bases from V and 0 bases from J; bases unmatched to any gene: 4. This CDR3 contains 15 residues. CDR3 DNA sequence: TGCGCCAGCAGCCTCGTGGACAGGGGCTCCTACGAGCAGTACTTC. Amino acid sequence: CASSLVDRGSYEQYF.

This clonotype has at least ten counts. This chain links TRBV12-3 or TRBV12-4 with TRBJ2-5; possible D gene TRBD1, 6 bases. The ends were cut back, 5 bases at V and 2 bases at J, with 18 bases in the middle. The CDR3 loop spans 16 amino acids. CDR3: CASSHYGTSSQETQYF. The DNA of the CDR3 is TGTGCCAGCAGTCATTACGGGACAAGCTCGCAAGAGACCCAGTACTTC.

The chain has TRBV19 and TRBJ2-2; D is perhaps TRBD1 (5 bases). Germline CDR1 is LNHDA and CDR2 is SQIVND (reference sequence). V shed 0 bases and J shed 2 bases, with 28 bases lying between them. The CDR3 contains 22 residues. CDR3 bases: TGTGCCAGTAGTATAGACCCCCTAAGACAGTTTCCGATCGCAAAAAACACCGGGGAGCTGTTTTTT. This sequence encodes CASSIDPLRQFPIAKNTGELFF.

This clonotype was observed many times. The chain combines TRBV12-3 or TRBV12-4 with TRBJ2-5, with 8 bases lining up with TRBD2. The CDR3 has 15 residues. V gave up 3 bases and J gave up 2 bases; unmatched junction bases: 5. CDR3 sequence reads: CASSLGSGVQETQYF. For the CDR3, the DNA is TGTGCCAGCAGTTTGGGTAGCGGGGTTCAAGAGACCCAGTACTTC.

This clonotype has a count of ten or more. The CDR3 coding sequence is TGTGCCAGCAGTCCAGGGACAGGCGGTTTGTTGAATCAGCCCCAGCATTTT. Protein: CASSPGTGGLLNQPQHF. This chain uses TRBV28 with TRBJ1-5, with TRBD1 matching 8 bases. The CDR3 sequence is 17 residues long. Per the germline V gene, CDR1 is MDHEN and CDR2 is SYDVKM. V was pared by 5 bases and J by 4 bases, with 13 bases of the junction left unmatched.

As concerns this clonotype: One end of the junction does not line up with germline, which may come from a read error. J is TRBJ2-3 and V is TRBV5-1; D gene ambiguous. Germline V gene data show CDR1 as SGHRS and CDR2 as YFSETQ. CDR3 size: 15 residues. The CDR3 nucleotides read TGTGCCAGCAGCCCTACAATGGGGAGCACAGATACGCAGTATTTT. This translates into CASSPTMGSTDTQYF.

This clonotype came up many times. This chain links TRBV15 with TRBJ2-7; no definite D call. In germline, CDR1 is LNHNV, CDR2 YYDKDF (reference sequence). The V and J ends lost 0 bases and 3 bases respectively, with 12 bases between them. CDR3 length: 15 amino acids. The CDR3 here is CATSRDPPGNYEQYF. The CDR3 DNA sequence: TGTGCCACCAGCAGAGATCCCCCTGGGAACTACGAGCAGTACTTC. The full variable domain, completed using reference TRBV15 and TRBJ2-7, is DAMVIQNPRYQVTQFGKPVTLSCSQTLNHNVMYWYQQKSSQAPKLLFHYYDKDFNNEADTPDNFQSRRPNTSFCFLDIRSPGLGDTAMYLCATSRDPPGNYEQYFGPGTRLTVT.

This clonotype occurred many times. V gene TRBV11-2 combines with J gene TRBJ2-3; D not resolved. V shed 1 base and J shed 6 bases, with 11 bases lying between them. The CDR3 sequence is 14 residues long. From germline, CDR1 is SGHAT and CDR2 FQNNGV. CDR3 coding DNA: TGTGCCAGCAGCTTAGCTTCGAGCTGGGATACGCAGTATTTT. It translates to CASSLASSWDTQYF.

The chain couples TRBV9 to TRBJ1-3; D is unclear. Germline V lookup: CDR1 SGDLS, CDR2 YYNGEE. V lost 1 base and J lost 1, with 9 bases in between. CDR3 length equals 15 residues. The CDR3 nucleotides are TGTGCCAGCAGCGTATCAGGTGTTTCTGGAAACACCATATATTTT. Its protein product is CASSVSGVSGNTIYF.

DNA of the CDR3: TGTGCCAGCAGTCCCGCCGATCGTGGGCTCGGGGTGGATGAGCAGTTCTTC. It codes for CASSPADRGLGVDEQFF. V usage is TRBV6-4 and J usage is TRBJ2-1; maybe TRBD2 (5 bases). V was shortened by 5 bases and J by 8 bases, with 25 bases between the two germline ends. The CDR3 sequence is 17 residues long. Germline values: CDR1 MRHNA, CDR2 SNTAGT.

The chain combines TRBV9 with TRBJ1-3; D is uncertain. There are 14 residues in the CDR3. Per the germline V gene, CDR1 is SGDLS and CDR2 is YYNGEE. The germline V and J ends were trimmed by 4 bases and 0 bases, with 8 bases remaining between them. The CDR3 sequence: CASSHQNSGNTIYF. CDR3 nucleotides: TGTGCCAGCAGCCATCAGAACTCTGGAAACACCATATATTTT.

This clonotype appeared many times. The chain has TRBV12-3 or TRBV12-4 and TRBJ2-7, with 12 bases that match TRBD1. V dropped 1 base and J dropped 4; count of bases not matched to a gene: 5. The CDR3 runs to 16 residues. CDR3: CASSLVGTGGRYEQYF. The CDR3 DNA is TGTGCCAGCAGTTTAGTTGGGACAGGGGGCAGGTACGAGCAGTACTTC.